This TCR beta chain was captured by sequencing in a study of Ad26.COV2.S vaccination and SARS-CoV-2 variants (dated by TCRdb to the early 2020s). In terms of the full investigation: Vaccine-arm donors were drawn from COV1001, a multicentre, randomized, double-blind, placebo-controlled phase I-IIa trial of Ad26.COV2.S in healthy adults. Sequencing of the TCRbeta repertoire served to evaluate the specificity and breadth of SARS-CoV-2-reactive T cell receptors following Ad26.COV2.S vaccination. Participants in the trial were split at random into five groups of five each, receiving low-dose or high-dose Ad26.COV2.S once or twice, or else placebo on both occasions. Ad26.COV2.S was administered intramuscularly at 5 x 10^10 or 1 x 10^11 viral particles, either as a single shot or as two shots given 56 days apart. A total of some 30 samples were included in the TCR-sequenced set, comprising roughly 19 Ad26.COV2.S vaccine recipients, 5 placebo recipients and 8 SARS-CoV-2 convalescent individuals. Throughout the experiments and outcome assessment, investigators stayed blinded to trial group allocation.

What the research found in general, with its limitations: The study was not powered to compare responses between vaccine doses or regimens. Non-spike TCR breadth was comparable between vaccine and placebo recipients, consistent with the vaccine containing only spike. After vaccination, spike-specific CD8+ and CD4+ T cell responses were reported to show substantial breadth. The authors noted that total T cell responses may have been underestimated by the TCR breadth and depth analyses. Compared with placebo recipients, Ad26.COV2.S recipients showed higher spike-specific TCR breadth (P = 0.0014).

Per the publication, the treatment or condition label means: 15 to 20 received Ad26.COV2.S at low or high dose, single or two shots; 5 received placebo; per-sample allocation not given. Repertoires of vaccine and placebo recipients were sequenced from samples collected on day 63 after the first injection. Cohort 1b enrolled 25 adults aged 18-55 years at a single site in Boston, USA, between 29 July and 7 August 2020. As a vaccine, Ad26.COV2.S was a replication-incompetent adenovirus type 26 vector that expressed a prefusion-stabilized SARS-CoV-2 spike protein derived from the original Wuhan strain. About this clone itself: Its antigen remains unidentified. Nothing much larger sits one base from this clone, and base qualities are not available.

The immunoSEQ Assay was used to sequence TCRbeta CDR3 regions. After extraction, genomic DNA underwent amplification by bias-controlled multiplex PCR, followed by high-throughput sequencing. The authors' pipeline ran thus. Collapsing and filtering of sequences were performed to quantify the absolute abundance of each unique TCRbeta CDR3 region. Usable DNA was measured by amplifying reference genes present in all nucleated cells, and TCRbeta template counts were normalized to that usable DNA to estimate T cell fraction. Repertoire TCRs were annotated as SARS-CoV-2-specific when V gene, CDR3 amino acid sequence and J gene were exactly matched to a known reactive TCR set. The reference SARS-CoV-2 TCR set was obtained from MIRA and was filtered for enrichment in COVID-19-positive ImmuneCODE repertoires, whereby public or cross-reactive TCRs were removed. Drawing on the MIRA antigens, annotated TCRs were analysed further at the level of specific ORF or position within ORF. Breadth was defined as annotated unique rearrangements over total unique productive rearrangements; depth was the summed frequency of those rearrangements. Group comparisons of TCR breadth used two-sided Wilcoxon rank-sum tests. Held by TCRdb, this immuneACCESS table contains in-frame sequences only and omits some clones. Under half of the omission traces to an unresolved V gene where checked; the cause of the rest is unknown. V, J and clone size are taken as reported in that table, and D and trimming were inferred from the DNA itself. The sample data list 300,000 to 400,000 clones, and less than 90% of these were observed just once. In total, the top ten clones hold around 6.6% of the sample.

CDR1 and CDR2, per the germline V gene (reference sequence), are GTSNPN and SVGIG. Spanning cysteine to phenylalanine, the CDR3 consists of 16 amino acids. The sequence is cut down to CDR3 DNA, 48 bases in frame from base 1. At the junction V is shortened by 1 base and J by 0 bases, with 12 bases in between. The TCR comes from a person between 18 and 65 years old who received the Ad26.COV2.S COVID-19 vaccine or a placebo. The chain is made from TRBV30 and TRBJ1-4, with no D gene named confidently. This specimen consisted of peripheral blood, obtained in a trial of Ad26.COV2.S vaccine versus placebo. The bases read TGTGCCTGGAGTGATGAGACTTCGGCAACTAATGAAAAACTGTTTTTT. This is translated as CAWSDETSATNEKLFF.